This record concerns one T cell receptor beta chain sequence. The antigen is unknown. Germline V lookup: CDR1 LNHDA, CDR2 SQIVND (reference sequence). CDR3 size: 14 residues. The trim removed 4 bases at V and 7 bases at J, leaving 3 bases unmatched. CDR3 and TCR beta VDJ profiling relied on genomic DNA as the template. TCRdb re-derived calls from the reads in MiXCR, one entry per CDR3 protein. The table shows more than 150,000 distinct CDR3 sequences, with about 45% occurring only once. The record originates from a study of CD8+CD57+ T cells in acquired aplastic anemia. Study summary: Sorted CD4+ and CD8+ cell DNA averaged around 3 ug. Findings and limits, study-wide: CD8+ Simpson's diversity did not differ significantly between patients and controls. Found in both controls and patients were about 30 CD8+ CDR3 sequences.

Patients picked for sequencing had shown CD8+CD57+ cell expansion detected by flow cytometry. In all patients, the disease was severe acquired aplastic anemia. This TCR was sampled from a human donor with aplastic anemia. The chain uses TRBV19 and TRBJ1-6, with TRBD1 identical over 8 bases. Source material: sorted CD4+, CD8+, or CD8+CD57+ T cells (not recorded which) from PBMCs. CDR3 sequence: CASSNRDRNSPLHF. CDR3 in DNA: TGTGCCAGTAGTAACCGGGACAGGAATTCACCCCTCCACTTT.